Below, one TCR beta chain is given with its context. Antigen specificity is unknown. The sample is drawn from a study of blood T cells in healthy people across ages. Primed by a sample-barcoded 5' primer and a J-beta primer mix, a second PCR proceeded for roughly 6 to 12 cycles. Each cDNA molecule carried a tag from a template-switch adaptor that contained 12 random nucleotides. TCRdb reprocessed the 5' RACE reads via MiXCR and lists one record per CDR3 protein. The repertoire has around 970,000 distinct CDR3 sequences, roughly 51% of them found once; the top ten carry about 20%. Findings and caveats of the study: Conclusively comparing naive with antigen-experienced cells was impossible with unsorted PBMCs.

The TCR originated in a woman aged 60-75 years in good health. Sequencing was done on a sample of blood.

This CDR3 reads CASRQRQGLPYEQYF. In DNA form, the CDR3 reads TGTGCCAGCCGACAAAGACAGGGTCTCCCTTACGAGCAGTACTTC. The rearrangement uses TRBV27 and TRBJ2-7; 7 bases align to TRBD1. CDR3 length: 15 residues. The germline CDR1 and CDR2 sequences are MNHEY and SMNVEV (reference sequence). V lost 8 bases to trimming and J lost 4 bases; unmatched junction nucleotides: 14.